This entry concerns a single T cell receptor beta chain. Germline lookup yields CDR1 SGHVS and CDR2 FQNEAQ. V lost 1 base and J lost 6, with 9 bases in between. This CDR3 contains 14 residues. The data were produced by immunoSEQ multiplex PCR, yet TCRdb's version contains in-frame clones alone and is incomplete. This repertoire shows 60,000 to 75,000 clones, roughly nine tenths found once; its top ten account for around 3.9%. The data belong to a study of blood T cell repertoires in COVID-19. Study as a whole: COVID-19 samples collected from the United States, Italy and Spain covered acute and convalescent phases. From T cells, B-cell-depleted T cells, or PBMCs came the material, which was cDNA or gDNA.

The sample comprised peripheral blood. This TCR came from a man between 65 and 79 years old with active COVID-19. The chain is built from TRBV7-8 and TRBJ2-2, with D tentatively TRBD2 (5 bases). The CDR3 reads CASSLGAVPGELFF. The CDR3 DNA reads TGTGCCAGCAGCTTAGGAGCGGTCCCCGGGGAGCTGTTTTTT.